The rows below give T cell receptor beta chains drawn from one sample of a study of OX40 agonist ivuxolimab in advanced cancers. Only in-frame clones appear in the TCRdb table, and some are missing; sequencing was by immunoSEQ multiplex PCR. The sample holds tens of thousands of clones; 87% are singletons and the top ten take around 2.7%. The sample consisted of CD4+ or CD8+ T cells sorted from blood, taken in a trial of the OX40 agonist ivuxolimab. The receptor source for this set is an adult with an advanced solid tumor such as melanoma, head and neck, liver or kidney cancer. The CDR3 runs from the conserved cysteine through the conserved F or W. D genes are given only for firm matches. Clone size is shown for a subset of rows, as once, few, many or a class of expanded clone.

V gene,clone size,J gene,D gene,CDR3 protein,CDR3 DNA
TRBV11-1,-,TRBJ2-7,TRBD1,CASSPWTGGRYEQYF,TGTGCCAGCAGCCCGTGGACAGGGGGCCGGTACGAGCAGTACTTC
TRBV7-9,-,TRBJ1-6,TRBD1,CASSSPGQGLQSPLHF,TGTGCCAGCAGCTCGCCGGGACAGGGGCTACAATCACCCCTCCACTTT
TRBV20-1,-,TRBJ1-2,-,CSADMVGGYTF,TGCAGTGCCGATATGGTGGGTGGCTACACCTTC
TRBV11-2,-,TRBJ2-7,-,CASSPDRSYEQYF,TGTGCCAGCAGCCCGGACAGATCCTACGAGCAGTACTTC
TRBV28,-,TRBJ2-3,-,CASSLYGGRTDTQYF,TGTGCCAGCAGTTTGTATGGGGGTCGGACAGATACGCAGTATTTT
TRBV19,once,TRBJ1-2,-,CASSNYPRARDYGYTF,TGTGCCAGTAGTAACTACCCCCGGGCCCGGGACTATGGCTACACCTTC
TRBV6-4,-,TRBJ2-5,TRBD2,CASSETSGSQTQYF,TGTGCCAGCAGTGAGACTAGCGGGAGCCAGACCCAGTACTTC
TRBV11-2,-,TRBJ2-2,-,CASSLDLGTNTGELFF,TGTGCCAGCAGCTTAGATTTGGGCACGAACACCGGGGAGCTGTTTTTT
TRBV7-3,few,TRBJ2-1,TRBD2,CASSLTPPGSGRYGEQFF,TGTGCCAGCAGCCTGACCCCTCCGGGGAGCGGGAGGTACGGGGAGCAGTTCTTC
TRBV28,once,TRBJ1-3,-,CASSLTFPGDGSGNTIYF,TGTGCCAGCAGTTTGACGTTTCCCGGGGACGGCTCTGGAAACACCATATATTTT
TRBV6-5,once,TRBJ1-2,-,CASRDSTYGYTF,TGTGCCAGCAGAGACAGCACCTATGGCTACACCTTC
TRBV2,-,TRBJ2-1,TRBD2,CASRAGTSGYNEQFF,TGTGCCAGCAGGGCCGGGACTAGCGGATACAATGAGCAGTTCTTC
TRBV5-1,-,TRBJ2-7,TRBD1,CASSLDRTGGYEQYF,TGCGCCAGCAGCTTGGACCGGACAGGGGGCTACGAGCAGTACTTC
TRBV5-1,-,TRBJ2-6,-,CASSILSSGANVLTF,TGCGCCAGCAGCATTCTCAGCTCTGGGGCCAACGTCCTGACTTTC
TRBV5-1,-,TRBJ1-2,-,CASSLGDELGGYTF,TGCGCCAGCAGCTTGGGGGACGAACTAGGCGGCTACACCTTC
TRBV7-2,-,TRBJ2-5,-,CASSLAHSVDVQYF,TGTGCCAGCAGCTTAGCTCACTCGGTGGACGTCCAGTACTTC
TRBV7-2,-,TRBJ2-5,TRBD2,CASSSGLAGGEQYF,TGTGCCAGCAGCTCGGGACTAGCGGGGGGTGAGCAGTACTTC
TRBV6-1,-,TRBJ1-1,-,CASRQQGWSTEAFF,TGTGCCAGCAGACAACAGGGTTGGTCGACTGAAGCTTTCTTT
TRBV5-1,-,TRBJ2-1,TRBD1,CASRGQGTSYNEQFF,TGCGCCAGCAGGGGACAGGGGACTTCCTACAATGAGCAGTTCTTC
TRBV7-2,-,TRBJ2-7,-,CASSLAGGRSSYEQYF,TGTGCCAGCAGCTTAGCGGGGGGCCGATCCTCCTACGAGCAGTACTTC
TRBV15,-,TRBJ2-7,-,CATSRDQGPYEQYF,TGTGCCACCAGCAGAGACCAGGGGCCCTACGAGCAGTACTTC
TRBV6-6,-,TRBJ1-4,-,CASSYSLAGYEKLFF,TGTGCCAGCAGTTACTCCCTGGCAGGGTATGAAAAACTGTTTTTT
TRBV28,once,TRBJ1-5,-,CASSSYRALPNQPQHF,TGTGCCAGCAGTAGTTACCGGGCACTTCCCAATCAGCCCCAGCATTTT
TRBV21-1,-,TRBJ2-1,-,CASSKERSGRRLGAYNEQFF,TGTGCCAGCAGCAAAGAGAGGAGCGGGAGGCGTCTTGGGGCCTACAATGAGCAGTTCTTC
TRBV19,-,TRBJ1-5,-,CASSILSGTTNQPQHF,TGTGCCAGTAGTATTCTTTCCGGGACCACTAATCAGCCCCAGCATTTT
TRBV7-2,-,TRBJ1-2,-,CASSSDILLTPNYGYTF,TGTGCCAGCAGCTCGGACATCTTGTTAACCCCTAACTATGGCTACACCTTC
TRBV9,-,TRBJ2-5,-,CASSVGSLTVSQGTQYF,TGTGCCAGCAGCGTAGGAAGTCTAACAGTAAGCCAAGGGACCCAGTACTTC
TRBV27,-,TRBJ1-1,-,CASSWGPGVNTEAFF,TGTGCCAGCAGTTGGGGCCCGGGGGTGAACACTGAAGCTTTCTTT
TRBV5-6,-,TRBJ2-5,TRBD2,CASSLRSSGRSKETQYF,TGTGCCAGCAGCTTGAGGTCCAGCGGGAGAAGTAAAGAGACCCAGTACTTC
TRBV30,-,TRBJ1-4,-,CASPQVGPANEKLFF,TGTGCCTCACCTCAAGTGGGGCCGGCTAATGAAAAACTGTTTTTT
TRBV19,few,TRBJ2-3,-,CACRGSGTDTQYF,TGTGCCTGCCGGGGAAGTGGCACAGATACGCAGTATTTT
TRBV19,-,TRBJ2-5,-,CASSLRGGLETQYF,TGTGCCAGTAGTCTACGTGGGGGGTTGGAGACCCAGTACTTC
TRBV5-1,-,TRBJ2-6,-,CASSLGPDEWETGANVLTF,TGCGCCAGCAGCTTGGGGCCCGACGAGTGGGAGACTGGGGCCAACGTCCTGACTTTC
TRBV6-6,-,TRBJ1-1,-,CASSATGTKNTEAFF,TGTGCCAGCAGTGCTACTGGAACTAAGAACACTGAAGCTTTCTTT
TRBV9,-,TRBJ2-4,TRBD2,CASSVVGGREVHF,TGTGCCAGCAGCGTCGTGGGTGGGAGGGAGGTGCACTTC
TRBV28,-,TRBJ1-5,-,CASSLNNAGFNQPQHF,TGTGCCAGCAGTTTGAATAATGCAGGCTTCAATCAGCCCCAGCATTTT
TRBV27,few,TRBJ1-5,-,CASSLSAGNQPQHF,TGTGCCAGCAGTTTATCGGCCGGCAATCAGCCCCAGCATTTT
TRBV7-6,-,TRBJ2-1,TRBD2,CASSAGLAGAKQFF,TGTGCCAGCAGCGCGGGACTAGCGGGGGCTAAGCAGTTCTTC
TRBV7-2,-,TRBJ1-5,-,CASSLKGAGNQPQHF,TGTGCCAGCAGCTTAAAGGGTGCCGGCAATCAGCCCCAGCATTTT
TRBV4-2,-,TRBJ2-5,TRBD2,CASSQDLGLAGDGETQYF,TGTGCCAGCAGCCAAGATCTTGGGCTAGCGGGGGACGGGGAGACCCAGTACTTC
TRBV27,-,TRBJ2-2,TRBD1,CASSIRGQVQTNTGELFF,TGTGCCAGCAGCATCAGGGGACAGGTTCAAACAAACACCGGGGAGCTGTTTTTT
TRBV19,-,TRBJ1-1,-,CASSIETEAFF,TGTGCCAGTAGTATAGAGACCGAAGCTTTCTTT
TRBV9,few,TRBJ1-3,-,CASSVEGTHGNTIYF,TGTGCCAGCAGCGTAGAGGGGACACATGGAAACACCATATATTTT
TRBV28,-,TRBJ1-5,-,CASSRREQPQHF,TGTGCCAGCAGCCGCAGGGAACAGCCCCAGCATTTT
TRBV7-2,-,TRBJ2-3,TRBD2,CASSPGTSGSMDTQYF,TGTGCCAGCAGCCCCGGGACTAGCGGGAGTATGGATACGCAGTATTTT
TRBV30,-,TRBJ1-3,-,CAWSALTGSGNTIYF,TGTGCCTGGAGTGCCCTGACAGGTTCTGGAAACACCATATATTTT
TRBV11-2,-,TRBJ2-1,TRBD2,CASRNSGTSDNEQFF,TGTGCCAGCAGGAATTCCGGGACTAGCGACAATGAGCAGTTCTTC
TRBV7-2,-,TRBJ2-1,TRBD2,CASTFPGGQYNEQFF,TGTGCCAGCACCTTCCCGGGAGGGCAATACAATGAGCAGTTCTTC